These 20 T cell receptor beta chains share one sample of origin, sequenced in a study of blood T cell repertoires in COVID-19. Profiled with immunoSEQ multiplex PCR; TCRdb holds only in-frame clones, not every one. The sample carries 70,000 to 85,000 clones, 80% to 90% recorded once. Sequenced sample: peripheral blood. The receptors shown here come from a man older than 75 with active or convalescent COVID-19.

This chain links TRBV2 with TRBJ1-2, with a weak D call TRBD1 (5 bases). The germline V gene encodes CDR1 SNHLY and CDR2 FYNNEI. This CDR3 is built from 12 residues. The V gene lost 2 bases and the J gene lost 4 bases, with 5 bases spanning the gap. CDR3 residues: CASSEQGYGYTF. The CDR3 DNA follows: TGTGCCAGCAGTGAACAGGGCTATGGCTACACCTTC. Looking up the rest from reference TRBV2 and TRBJ1-2 gives the full variable domain: EPEVTQTPSHQVTQMGQEVILRCVPISNHLYFYWYRQILGQKVEFLVSFYNNEISEKSEIFDDQFSVERPDGSNFTLKIRSTKLEDSAMYFCASSEQGYGYTFGSGTRLTVV.

The rearrangement links TRBV19 to TRBJ1-5, with a possible D match to TRBD1 (5 bases). Germline V lookup: CDR1 LNHDA, CDR2 SQIVND (reference sequence). V was trimmed by 5 bases and J by 4 bases, leaving 9 bases between them. The CDR3 length is 13 residues. The CDR3 loop is CASSGGGNQPQHF. The CDR3 coding sequence is TGTGCCAGTAGTGGGGGGGGGAATCAGCCCCAGCATTTT.

The rearrangement joins TRBV5-1 to TRBJ2-1; 8 nucleotides agree with TRBD1. Germline CDR1 reads SGHRS; CDR2 reads YFSETQ. The CDR3 has 15 residues. With V trimmed by 5 bases and J by 8 bases, 12 bases remained unmatched. The CDR3 reads CASSPGQGSLYEQFF. The CDR3 nucleotides read TGCGCCAGCAGTCCCGGACAGGGCTCCTTGTATGAGCAGTTCTTC.

The rearrangement joins TRBV11-2 to TRBJ2-3; TRBD2 aligns across 8 bases. The CDR3 covers 15 residues. Unmatched junction bases numbered 5, after V lost 1 base and J lost 5 bases. In germline, CDR1 is SGHAT, CDR2 FQNNGV. The DNA for the CDR3 is TGTGCCAGCAGCTTAGCGGGGGGGCCTGTAGATACGCAGTATTTT. It encodes CASSLAGGPVDTQYF.

This clone was counted between two and nine times. This rearrangement joins TRBV7-2 to TRBJ1-3, with 8 positions matching TRBD1. Germline CDR1 is SGHTA and CDR2 is FQGNSA. V trimming: 1 base; J trimming: 3 bases; junction bases outside the gene matches: 8. This CDR3 spans 17 amino acids. The CDR3: CASSLGLTGAHGNTIYF. The CDR3 nucleotides read TGTGCCAGCAGCTTAGGGTTGACAGGGGCCCATGGAAACACCATATATTTT.

The chain is built from TRBV9 and TRBJ2-1; 7 bases align to TRBD2. The germline CDR1 and CDR2 sequences are SGDLS and YYNGEE. The trim removed 3 bases at V and 0 bases at J, leaving 3 bases unmatched. The CDR3 is made up of 15 amino acids. This chain's CDR3 is CASSGTSVSYNEQFF. As DNA, the CDR3 is TGTGCCAGCAGCGGAACTAGCGTCTCCTACAATGAGCAGTTCTTC.

Written as DNA, the CDR3 is TGTGCCAGCAGTTACTTTCCCCAGGGGACGAACACTGAAGCTTTCTTT. This encodes CASSYFPQGTNTEAFF. The chain employs TRBV6-5 and TRBJ1-1; D is possibly TRBD1 (6 bases). CDR1 MNHEY and CDR2 SVGAGI come from the germline V gene. The CDR3 length is 16 residues. V lost 1 base and J lost 1, with 13 bases in between.

CDR3 coding DNA: TGTGCCACCAGTGATCGTACAGGGGGGATGACCGGGGAGCTGTTTTTT. Translated, it gives CATSDRTGGMTGELFF. The genes are TRBV24-1 and TRBJ2-2, with TRBD1 matching over 8 bases. The CDR3 is 16 residues long. Trimming cost V 3 bases and J 5 bases; bases outside gene matches: 7. The germline V gene has CDR1 KGHDR and CDR2 SFDVKD.

V is TRBV19 and J is TRBJ2-7; 15 bases match TRBD2. With V trimmed by 6 bases and J by 7 bases, 10 bases remained unmatched. CDR3 size: 16 residues. Germline CDR1 LNHDA, CDR2 SQIVND (reference sequence). The chain's CDR3 is CASSLGTSGRSREQYF. CDR3 sequence (DNA): TGTGCCAGTAGCCTCGGGACTAGCGGGAGGTCGAGGGAGCAGTACTTC.

The CDR3 loop is CASSLVGISPLHF. The CDR3 nucleotides are TGTGCCAGCAGCTTGGTCGGGATCTCACCCCTCCACTTT. The rearrangement uses TRBV5-8 and TRBJ1-6; D not resolved. CDR3 length: 13 amino acids. The V gene lost 0 bases and the J gene lost 10 bases, with 8 bases spanning the gap. Germline CDR1 is SGHTS and CDR2 is YDEGEE.

The chain uses TRBV4-1 and TRBJ1-2; D call uncertain. This CDR3 is built from 16 residues. V was pared by 1 base and J by 4 bases, with 16 bases between. The V gene's germline CDR1 is MGHRA and CDR2 YSYEKL. CDR3 residues: CASSQGATENLYGYTF. In DNA form, the CDR3 reads TGCGCCAGCAGCCAAGGTGCTACAGAAAACCTCTATGGCTACACCTTC.

The rearrangement links TRBV7-2 to TRBJ1-5, with D perhaps TRBD1 (5 bases). Trimming removed 1 base from V and 2 bases from J, with 9 bases in between. The germline gives CDR1 SGHTA, CDR2 FQGNSA. This CDR3 spans 15 amino acids. Written as DNA, the CDR3 is TGTGCCAGCAGCTTAGGGGGGGTGGGCAATCAGCCCCAGCATTTT. Amino acids: CASSLGGVGNQPQHF. Variable domain in full (rest from reference TRBV7-2 and TRBJ1-5): GAGVSQSPSNKVTEKGKDVELRCDPISGHTALYWYRQSLGQGLEFLIYFQGNSAPDKSGLPSDRFSAERTGGSVSTLTIQRTQQEDSAVYLCASSLGGVGNQPQHFGDGTRLSIL.

The V call is TRBV7-8, the J call TRBJ1-2, with D possibly matching TRBD1 (6 bases). Germline-derived CDR1 and CDR2 are SGHVS and FQNEAQ. Trimming removed 4 bases at V and 5 bases at J, with 14 bases between. CDR3 length: 14 residues. The CDR3 region is CASSSTGLSYGYTF. DNA for the CDR3: TGTGCCAGCAGCTCAACAGGGCTCAGTTATGGCTACACCTTC.

The V call is TRBV5-6, the J call TRBJ2-7; D might be TRBD2 (5 bases). From germline, CDR1 is SGHDT and CDR2 YYEEEE. The CDR3 covers 15 residues. V lost 4 bases to trimming and J lost 2 bases, with 16 bases between them. The CDR3: CASSGRATPTYEQYF. DNA of the CDR3: TGTGCCAGCAGCGGGCGGGCAACCCCCACCTACGAGCAGTACTTC.

Turning to this clone: The junction and the germline gene differ at one end; a read error may be behind it. This chain links TRBV7-7 with TRBJ1-1; TRBD1 might be the D (6 bases). This CDR3 has 17 amino acids. The germline CDR1 and CDR2 sequences are SSHAT and FNYEAQ (reference sequence). This chain's CDR3 is CASSYRDTLKGNTEAFF. Here the CDR3 DNA reads TGTGCTAGCAGCTACCGGGACACACTTAAGGGGAACACTGAAGCTTTCTTT.

The V call is TRBV28, the J call TRBJ1-1; 9 positions agree with TRBD1. CDR3 length: 14 amino acids. The germline V gene encodes CDR1 MDHEN and CDR2 SYDVKM. With 2 bases clipped from V and 10 bases from J, the junction kept 8 bases outside the gene matches. The CDR3 loop is CASSLGDRGNGAFF. Written as DNA, the CDR3 is TGTGCCAGCAGTTTAGGCGACAGGGGGAATGGAGCTTTCTTT. The whole variable domain, filled in from reference TRBV28 and TRBJ1-1, reads DVKVTQSSRYLVKRTGEKVFLECVQDMDHENMFWYRQDPGLGLRLIYFSYDVKMKEKGDIPEGYSVSREKKERFSLILESASTNQTSMYLCASSLGDRGNGAFFGQGTRLTVV.

The chain employs TRBV28 and TRBJ2-7; D perhaps matches TRBD2 (5 bases). CDR1 and CDR2 from the germline V gene are MDHEN and SYDVKM. V lost 2 bases, J lost 5 bases, and 16 bases lay in between. The CDR3 contains 15 residues. The chain's CDR3 is CASSLGSARFHEQYF. The CDR3, as DNA: TGTGCCAGCAGTTTAGGGAGCGCTCGATTCCACGAGCAGTACTTC.

V gene TRBV19 combines with J gene TRBJ1-1; D unclear. Germline CDR1 and CDR2: LNHDA and SQIVND (reference sequence). CDR3 length: 13 amino acids. The V gene lost 5 bases and the J gene lost 3 bases, with 10 bases spanning the gap. The CDR3 DNA reads as TGTGCCAGTAGTGTCGGGATGCACACTGAAGCTTTCTTT. It encodes CASSVGMHTEAFF.

The chain recombines TRBV11-2 with TRBJ2-1; 9 bases agree with TRBD2. The CDR3 is 14 residues long. V lost 3 bases to trimming and J lost 4 bases; unmatched junction nucleotides: 1. Looked up from germline, CDR1 is SGHAT and CDR2 is FQNNGV. The CDR3 sequence is CASSLAGGYNEQFF. The CDR3, as DNA: TGTGCCAGCAGCTTGGCGGGGGGGTACAATGAGCAGTTCTTC.

The chain couples TRBV6-2 or TRBV6-3 to TRBJ2-7; 7 nucleotides agree with TRBD1. The ends lost 5 bases at V and 1 base at J; junction bases unmatched: 14. Germline values: CDR1 MNHEY, CDR2 SVGEGT. This CDR3 has 17 residues. The CDR3 reads CASSQPGFRGSSYEQYF. In DNA form, the CDR3 reads TGTGCCAGCAGTCAGCCAGGATTCAGGGGGTCTTCCTACGAGCAGTACTTC.